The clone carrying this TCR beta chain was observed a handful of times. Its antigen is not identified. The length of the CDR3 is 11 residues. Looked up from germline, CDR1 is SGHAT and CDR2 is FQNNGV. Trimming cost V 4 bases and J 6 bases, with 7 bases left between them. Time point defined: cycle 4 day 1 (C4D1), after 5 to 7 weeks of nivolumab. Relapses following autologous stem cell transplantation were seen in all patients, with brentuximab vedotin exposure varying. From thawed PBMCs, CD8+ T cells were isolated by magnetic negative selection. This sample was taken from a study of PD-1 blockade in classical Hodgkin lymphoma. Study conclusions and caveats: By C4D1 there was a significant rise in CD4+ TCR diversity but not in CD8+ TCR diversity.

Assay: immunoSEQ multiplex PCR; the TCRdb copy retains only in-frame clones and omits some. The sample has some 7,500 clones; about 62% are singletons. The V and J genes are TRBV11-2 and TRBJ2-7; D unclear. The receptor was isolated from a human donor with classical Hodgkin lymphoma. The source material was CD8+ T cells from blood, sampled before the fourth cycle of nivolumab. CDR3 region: CASSWPGEQYF. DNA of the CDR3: TGTGCCAGCAGCTGGCCGGGCGAGCAGTACTTC.